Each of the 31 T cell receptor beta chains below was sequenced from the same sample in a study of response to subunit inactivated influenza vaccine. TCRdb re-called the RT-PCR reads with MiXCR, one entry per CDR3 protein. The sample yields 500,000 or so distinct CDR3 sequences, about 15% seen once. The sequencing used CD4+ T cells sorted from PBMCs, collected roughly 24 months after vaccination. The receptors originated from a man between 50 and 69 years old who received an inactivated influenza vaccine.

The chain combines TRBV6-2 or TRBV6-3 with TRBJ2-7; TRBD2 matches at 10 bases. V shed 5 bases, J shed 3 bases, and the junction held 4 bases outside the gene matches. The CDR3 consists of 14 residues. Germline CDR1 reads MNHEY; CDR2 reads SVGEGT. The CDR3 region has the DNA TGTGCCAGCAGTCCCCGACTAGCGGGCTACGAGCAGTACTTC. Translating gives CASSPRLAGYEQYF.

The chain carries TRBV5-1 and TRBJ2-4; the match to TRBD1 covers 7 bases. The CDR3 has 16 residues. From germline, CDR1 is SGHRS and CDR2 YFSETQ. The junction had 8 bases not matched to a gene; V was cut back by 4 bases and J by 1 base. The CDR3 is CASSRGTEIAKNIQYF. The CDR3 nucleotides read TGCGCCAGCAGCAGAGGGACAGAAATCGCCAAAAACATTCAGTACTTC.

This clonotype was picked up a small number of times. The CDR3 loop reads CASSAGTEGSPLHF. CDR3 DNA: TGCGCCAGCAGCGCCGGGACAGAGGGTTCACCCCTCCACTTT. This chain links TRBV5-1 with TRBJ1-6; 7 bases align to TRBD1. The CDR3 covers 14 residues. Germline loops: CDR1 SGHRS, CDR2 YFSETQ. The V and J ends lost 4 bases and 9 bases, in that order; junction bases with no gene match: 7.

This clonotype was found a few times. CDR3 in amino acids: CATSPRWSYNEQFF. As DNA, the CDR3 is TGTGCCACCAGTCCGAGGTGGTCCTACAATGAGCAGTTCTTC. This chain connects TRBV24-1 to TRBJ2-1; no clear D gene. Germline CDR1 is KGHDR and CDR2 is SFDVKD. Trimming took 6 bases from V and 1 from J, leaving 9 bases between them. The CDR3 extends over 14 amino acids.

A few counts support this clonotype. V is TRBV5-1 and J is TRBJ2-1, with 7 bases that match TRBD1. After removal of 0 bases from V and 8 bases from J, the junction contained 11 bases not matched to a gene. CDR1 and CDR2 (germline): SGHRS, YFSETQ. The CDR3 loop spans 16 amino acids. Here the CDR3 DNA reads TGCGCCAGCAGCTTGGCCCCCGACAGGGCCAACCATGAGCAGTTCTTC. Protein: CASSLAPDRANHEQFF.

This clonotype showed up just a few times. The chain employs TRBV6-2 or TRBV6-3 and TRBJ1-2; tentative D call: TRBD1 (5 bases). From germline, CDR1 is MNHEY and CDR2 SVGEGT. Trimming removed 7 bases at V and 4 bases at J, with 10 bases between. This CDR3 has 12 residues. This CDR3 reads CASTDSLYGYTF. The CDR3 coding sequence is TGTGCCAGCACTGACAGTCTCTATGGCTACACCTTC.

This CDR3 reads CSASVGDRRETEAFF. CDR3 nucleotide sequence: TGCAGTGCTAGCGTGGGGGACAGGAGGGAGACTGAAGCTTTCTTT. The chain uses TRBV20-1 and TRBJ1-1; TRBD1 agrees at 8 bases. V lost 3 bases and J lost 5; bases outside the gene matches: 11. This CDR3 region has 15 residues. CDR1 is DFQATT and CDR2 is SNEGSKA in the germline V gene (reference sequence).

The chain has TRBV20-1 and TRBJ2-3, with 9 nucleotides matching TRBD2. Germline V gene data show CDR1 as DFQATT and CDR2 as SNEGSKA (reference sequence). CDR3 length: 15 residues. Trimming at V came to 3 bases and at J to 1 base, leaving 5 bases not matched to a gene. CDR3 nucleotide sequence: TGCAGTGCTAGTAGTCTAGCGGGACGCACAGATACGCAGTATTTT. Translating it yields CSASSLAGRTDTQYF.

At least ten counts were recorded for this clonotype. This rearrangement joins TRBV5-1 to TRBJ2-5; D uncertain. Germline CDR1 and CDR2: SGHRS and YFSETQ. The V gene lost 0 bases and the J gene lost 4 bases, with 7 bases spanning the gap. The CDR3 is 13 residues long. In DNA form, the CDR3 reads TGCGCCAGCAGCTTGGGTGGGCCAGAGACCCAGTACTTC. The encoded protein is CASSLGGPETQYF. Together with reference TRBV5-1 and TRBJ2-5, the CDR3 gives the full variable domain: KAGVTQTPRYLIKTRGQQVTLSCSPISGHRSVSWYQQTPGQGLQFLFEYFSETQRNKGNFPGRFSGRQFSNSRSEMNVSTLELGDSALYLCASSLGGPETQYFGPGTRLLVL.

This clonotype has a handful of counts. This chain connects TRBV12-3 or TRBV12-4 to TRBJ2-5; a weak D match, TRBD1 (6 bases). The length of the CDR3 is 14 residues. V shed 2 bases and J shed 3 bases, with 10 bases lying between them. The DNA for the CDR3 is TGTGCCAGCAGTTTACGCCGGACAGAAGAGACCCAGTACTTC. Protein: CASSLRRTEETQYF.

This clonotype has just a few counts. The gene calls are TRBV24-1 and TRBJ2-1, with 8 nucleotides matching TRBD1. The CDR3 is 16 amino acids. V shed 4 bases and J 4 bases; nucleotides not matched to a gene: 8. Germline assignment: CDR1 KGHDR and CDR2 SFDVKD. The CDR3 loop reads CATSDFRQGNYNEQFF. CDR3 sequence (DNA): TGTGCCACCAGTGACTTTCGACAGGGGAATTACAATGAGCAGTTCTTC.

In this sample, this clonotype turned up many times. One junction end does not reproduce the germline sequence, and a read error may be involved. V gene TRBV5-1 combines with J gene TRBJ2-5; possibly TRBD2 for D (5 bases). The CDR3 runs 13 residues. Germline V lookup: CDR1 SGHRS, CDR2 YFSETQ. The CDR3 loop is CASSLGSQETQYF. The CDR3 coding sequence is TGTGCTAGCAGCTTAGGGTCACAAGAGACCCAGTACTTC.

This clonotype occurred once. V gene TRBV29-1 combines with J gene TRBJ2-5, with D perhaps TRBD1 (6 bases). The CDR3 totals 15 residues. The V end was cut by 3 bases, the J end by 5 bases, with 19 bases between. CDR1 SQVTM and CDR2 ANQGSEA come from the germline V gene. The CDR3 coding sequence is TGCAGCGTTGAGAAAAACAGGGATTGGGGGGAGACCCAGTACTTC. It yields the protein CSVEKNRDWGETQYF.

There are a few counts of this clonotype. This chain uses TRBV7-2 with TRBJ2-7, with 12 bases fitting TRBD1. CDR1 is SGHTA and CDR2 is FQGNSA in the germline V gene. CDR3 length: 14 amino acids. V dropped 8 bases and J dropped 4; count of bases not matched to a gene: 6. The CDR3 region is CASFGTGGPYEQYF. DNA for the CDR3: TGTGCCAGCTTTGGGACAGGGGGCCCGTACGAGCAGTACTTC.

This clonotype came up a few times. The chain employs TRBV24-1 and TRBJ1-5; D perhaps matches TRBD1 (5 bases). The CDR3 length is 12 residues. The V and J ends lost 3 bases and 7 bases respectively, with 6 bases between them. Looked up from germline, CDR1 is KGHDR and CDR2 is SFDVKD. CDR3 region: CATSDRGQPQHF. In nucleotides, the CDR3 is TGTGCCACCAGTGATCGGGGCCAGCCCCAGCATTTT.

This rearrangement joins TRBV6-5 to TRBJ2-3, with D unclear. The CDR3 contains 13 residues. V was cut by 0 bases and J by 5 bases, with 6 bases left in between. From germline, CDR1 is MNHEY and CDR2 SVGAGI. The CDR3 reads CASSYSTKDTQYF. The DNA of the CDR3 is TGTGCCAGCAGTTACTCGACAAAAGATACGCAGTATTTT.

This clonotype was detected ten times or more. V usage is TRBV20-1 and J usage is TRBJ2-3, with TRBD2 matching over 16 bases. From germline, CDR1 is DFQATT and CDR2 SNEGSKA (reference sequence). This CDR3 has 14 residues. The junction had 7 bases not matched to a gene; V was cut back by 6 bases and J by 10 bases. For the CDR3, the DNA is TGCAGTGCGCAGGGGGGACTAGCGGGGGGGCCGCAGTATTTT. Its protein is CSAQGGLAGGPQYF.

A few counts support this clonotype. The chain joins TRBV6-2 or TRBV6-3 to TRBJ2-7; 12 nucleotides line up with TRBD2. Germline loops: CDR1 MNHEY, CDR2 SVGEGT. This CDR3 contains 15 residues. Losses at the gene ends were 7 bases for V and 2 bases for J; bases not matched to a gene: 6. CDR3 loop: CASNDRLAGAYEQYF. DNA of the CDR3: TGTGCCAGCAACGACAGACTAGCGGGAGCCTACGAGCAGTACTTC.

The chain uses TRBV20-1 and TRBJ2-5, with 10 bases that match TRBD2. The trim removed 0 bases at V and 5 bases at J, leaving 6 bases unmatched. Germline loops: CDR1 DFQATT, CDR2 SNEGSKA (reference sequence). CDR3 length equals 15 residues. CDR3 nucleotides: TGCAGTGCTAGAGAACTAGCGGGAAGGATGGAGACCCAGTACTTC. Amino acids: CSARELAGRMETQYF.

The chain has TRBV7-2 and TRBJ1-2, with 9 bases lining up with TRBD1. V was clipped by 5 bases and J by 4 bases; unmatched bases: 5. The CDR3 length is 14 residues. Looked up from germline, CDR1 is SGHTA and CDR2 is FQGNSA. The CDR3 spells CASSGGDRAYGYTF. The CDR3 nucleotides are TGTGCCAGCAGCGGGGGGGACAGGGCCTATGGCTACACCTTC.

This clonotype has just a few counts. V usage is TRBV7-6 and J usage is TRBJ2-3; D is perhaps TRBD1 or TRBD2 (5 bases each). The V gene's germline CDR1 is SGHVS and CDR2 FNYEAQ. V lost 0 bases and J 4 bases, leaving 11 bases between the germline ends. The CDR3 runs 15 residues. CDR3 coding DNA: TGTGCCAGCAGCTTAGCGGGGCCCGGGGCAGATACGCAGTATTTT. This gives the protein CASSLAGPGADTQYF. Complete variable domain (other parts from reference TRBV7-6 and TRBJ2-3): GAGVSQSPRYKVTKRGQDVALRCDPISGHVSLYWYRQALGQGPEFLTYFNYEAQQDKSGLPNDRFSAERPEGSISTLTIQRTEQRDSAMYRCASSLAGPGADTQYFGPGTRLTVL.

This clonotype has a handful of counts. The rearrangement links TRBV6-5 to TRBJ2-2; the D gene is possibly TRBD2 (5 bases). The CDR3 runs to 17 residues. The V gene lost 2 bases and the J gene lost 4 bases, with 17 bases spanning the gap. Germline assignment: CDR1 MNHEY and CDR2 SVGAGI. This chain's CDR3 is CASSYTRTALRTGELFF. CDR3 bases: TGTGCCAGCAGTTACACCAGGACTGCTTTACGCACCGGGGAGCTGTTTTTT.

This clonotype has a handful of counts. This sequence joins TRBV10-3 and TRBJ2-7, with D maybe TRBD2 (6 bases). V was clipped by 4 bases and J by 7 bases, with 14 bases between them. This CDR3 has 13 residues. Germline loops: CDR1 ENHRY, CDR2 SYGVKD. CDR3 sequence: CAISAGLWDEQYF. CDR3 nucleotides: TGTGCCATCAGTGCGGGACTCTGGGATGAGCAGTACTTC.

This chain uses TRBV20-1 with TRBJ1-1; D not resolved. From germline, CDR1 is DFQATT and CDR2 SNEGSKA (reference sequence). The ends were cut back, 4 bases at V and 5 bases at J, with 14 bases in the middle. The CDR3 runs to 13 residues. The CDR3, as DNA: TGCAGTGCTACTACACCCAGATGGACTGAAGCTTTCTTT. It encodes CSATTPRWTEAFF.

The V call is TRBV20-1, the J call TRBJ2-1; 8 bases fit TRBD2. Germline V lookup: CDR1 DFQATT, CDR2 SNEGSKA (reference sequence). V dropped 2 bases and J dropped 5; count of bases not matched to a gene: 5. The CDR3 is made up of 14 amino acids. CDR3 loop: CSARQLAANNEQFF. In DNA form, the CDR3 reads TGCAGTGCTAGACAACTAGCGGCCAACAATGAGCAGTTCTTC.

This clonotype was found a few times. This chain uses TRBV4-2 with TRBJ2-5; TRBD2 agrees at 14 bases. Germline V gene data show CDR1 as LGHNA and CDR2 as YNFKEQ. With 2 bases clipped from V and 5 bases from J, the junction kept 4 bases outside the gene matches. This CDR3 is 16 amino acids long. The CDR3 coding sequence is TGTGCCAGCAGCCAACGACTAGCGGGGGGGCCGGAGACCCAGTACTTC. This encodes CASSQRLAGGPETQYF.

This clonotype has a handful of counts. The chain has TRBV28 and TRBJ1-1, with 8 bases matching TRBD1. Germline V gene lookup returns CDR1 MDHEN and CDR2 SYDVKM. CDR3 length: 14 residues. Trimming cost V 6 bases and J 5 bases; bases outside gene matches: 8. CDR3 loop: CASRQQGVWTEAFF. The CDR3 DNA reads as TGTGCCAGCAGGCAACAGGGGGTGTGGACTGAAGCTTTCTTT.

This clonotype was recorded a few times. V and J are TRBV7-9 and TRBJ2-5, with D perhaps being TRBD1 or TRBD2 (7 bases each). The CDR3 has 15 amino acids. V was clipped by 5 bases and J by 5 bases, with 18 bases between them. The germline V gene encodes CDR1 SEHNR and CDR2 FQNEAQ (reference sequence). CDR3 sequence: CASSPGGGTKETQYF. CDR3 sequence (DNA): TGTGCCAGCAGCCCAGGGGGGGGCACCAAGGAGACCCAGTACTTC.

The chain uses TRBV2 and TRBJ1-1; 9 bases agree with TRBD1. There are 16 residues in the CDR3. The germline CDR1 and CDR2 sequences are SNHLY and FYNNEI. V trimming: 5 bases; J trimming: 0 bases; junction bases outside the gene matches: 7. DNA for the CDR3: TGTGCCAGCAGTCCACGGGACAGGGTTATGAACACTGAAGCTTTCTTT. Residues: CASSPRDRVMNTEAFF.

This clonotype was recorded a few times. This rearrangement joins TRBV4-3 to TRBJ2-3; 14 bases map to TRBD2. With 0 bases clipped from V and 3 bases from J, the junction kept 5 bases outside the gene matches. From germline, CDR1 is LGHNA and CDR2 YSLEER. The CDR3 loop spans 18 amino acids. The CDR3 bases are TGCGCCAGCAGCCAAGAGACTAGCGGGGGGGCCATAACAGATACGCAGTATTTT. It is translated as CASSQETSGGAITDTQYF.

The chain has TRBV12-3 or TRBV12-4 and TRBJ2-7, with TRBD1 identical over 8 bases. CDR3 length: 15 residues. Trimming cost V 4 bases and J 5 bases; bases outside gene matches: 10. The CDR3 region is CASSSSGTGDHEQYF. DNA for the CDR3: TGTGCCAGCAGTTCGTCCGGGACAGGCGACCACGAGCAGTACTTC.